This T cell receptor beta chain was found in a study of T cell repertoires in cytomegalovirus infection. As for the study in general: In public TCR beta signatures, there were indications of both CMV infection and matching HLA type.

This clonotype came up a few times. Its antigen remains unidentified. TCRdb analysed the reads with MiXCR anew, one entry per CDR3 protein. The sample lists approximately 490,000 distinct CDR3 sequences; roughly 12% were seen once. Study results and caveats: Pooled public TCR beta family frequency picked out CMV carriers with the relevant HLA. The ex vivo response was dominated by HLA-C-restricted CMV-specific TCR beta clonotypes.

This CDR3 has 13 residues. Trimming stripped 3 bases from V and 4 bases from J, with 9 bases between. In germline, CDR1 is MDHEN, CDR2 SYDVKM. The sequenced sample consisted of PBMCs. The V and J genes are TRBV28 and TRBJ1-2; D possibly corresponds to TRBD1 (5 bases). The receptor comes from a human donor in good health (CMV status not recorded). Some clones in this sample may be carry-over from other donors' samples. The DNA of the CDR3 is TGTGCCAGCAGTTTGACAGACGCCTATGGCTACACCTTC. It yields the protein CASSLTDAYGYTF.